The 30 T cell receptor beta chains below were found in one sample sequenced in a study of T cell clones after liver transplantation. The protocol was immunoSEQ multiplex PCR, while the TCRdb copy is restricted to in-frame clones and leaves out a portion. The repertoire holds 99,000 or so clones, with around 83% as singletons. This specimen was CD4+ T cells from blood, taken before liver transplant. The receptors originated from a human donor who received a liver transplant.

This clone was picked up a small number of times. J is TRBJ2-4 and V is TRBV28, with D possibly being TRBD1 or TRBD2 (5 bases each). Between the trimmed V and J ends, which lost 10 bases and 0 bases, there was a span of 13 bases. Germline values: CDR1 MDHEN, CDR2 SYDVKM. The CDR3 is 14 residues long. The CDR3 coding sequence is TGTGCCACACGGGGCACTCTAGCCAAAAACATTCAGTACTTC. This translates into CATRGTLAKNIQYF.

The rearrangement links TRBV5-1 to TRBJ2-5, with a weak D call TRBD2 (5 bases). CDR3 length: 16 amino acids. Trimming removed 1 base from V and 3 bases from J, with 16 bases in between. Looked up from germline, CDR1 is SGHRS and CDR2 is YFSETQ. CDR3 in amino acids: CASSLISGGREETQYF. The DNA of the CDR3 is TGCGCCAGCAGCTTGATAAGCGGAGGAAGGGAAGAGACCCAGTACTTC.

V is TRBV6-1 and J is TRBJ2-7; maybe TRBD1 (5 bases). Trimming took 4 bases from V and 4 from J, leaving 14 bases between them. CDR3 length equals 14 residues. Germline CDR1 and CDR2: MNHNS and SASEGT. CDR3: CASSGTWGTYEQYF. In DNA, the CDR3 is TGTGCCAGCAGTGGGACATGGGGTACGTACGAGCAGTACTTC.

V is TRBV7-2 and J is TRBJ2-7; TRBD2 matches 13 bases. The CDR3 runs 17 residues. From germline, CDR1 is SGHTA and CDR2 FQGNSA. The V segment lost 4 bases and the J segment 4 bases; nucleotides outside the gene matches: 10. In nucleotides, the CDR3 is TGTGCCAGCAGCTCGCAGAGGACTAGCGGGGGACAGTACGAGCAGTACTTC. It translates to CASSSQRTSGGQYEQYF.

This chain connects TRBV27 to TRBJ1-2; no clear D. The germline V gene encodes CDR1 MNHEY and CDR2 SMNVEV (reference sequence). This CDR3 comprises 14 residues. Trimming took off 5 bases at V and 0 bases at J, with 10 bases between the two ends. The CDR3 bases are TGTGCCAGCAGTCGGAACTCCGCTAACTATGGCTACACCTTC. Amino acid sequence: CASSRNSANYGYTF.

The chain joins TRBV28 to TRBJ2-7; TRBD1 agrees at 10 bases. J gave up 4 bases and V 6 bases, and 9 bases lay outside the gene matches. Germline CDR1 reads MDHEN; CDR2 reads SYDVKM. This CDR3 contains 15 residues. CDR3 sequence reads: CASSSTGQGVYEQYF. DNA of the CDR3: TGTGCCAGCAGCTCTACCGGACAGGGGGTTTACGAGCAGTACTTC.

The J gene is TRBJ1-4, the V gene TRBV4-3; 8 nucleotides agree with TRBD1. CDR3 length: 16 residues. CDR1 and CDR2 from the germline V gene are LGHNA and YSLEER. The J segment lost 7 bases and the V segment lost 3 bases, leaving 10 bases of the junction unmatched. CDR3 loop: CASSQYRGVVGEKLFF. CDR3 sequence (DNA): TGCGCCAGCAGCCAGTACAGGGGGGTAGTTGGTGAAAAACTGTTTTTT.

The rearrangement links TRBV4-2 to TRBJ1-3; perhaps TRBD1 as D (5 bases). The V and J ends lost 0 bases and 0 bases respectively, with 21 bases between them. This CDR3 is built from 20 residues. The germline CDR1 and CDR2 sequences are LGHNA and YNFKEQ. CDR3 sequence: CASSQERGLWGTSSGNTIYF. In DNA form, the CDR3 reads TGTGCCAGCAGCCAAGAGAGGGGACTATGGGGAACGAGCTCTGGAAACACCATATATTTT.

V usage is TRBV5-1 and J usage is TRBJ1-4, with no clear D. Germline values: CDR1 SGHRS, CDR2 YFSETQ. The V gene lost 4 bases and the J gene lost 3 bases, with 7 bases spanning the gap. The CDR3 runs 13 residues. CDR3 nucleotides: TGCGCCAGCAGCCTTCCCCCTAATGAAAAACTGTTTTTT. This translates into CASSLPPNEKLFF.

The chain is built from TRBV2 and TRBJ2-7; D may be TRBD1 (5 bases). The CDR3 consists of 13 residues. Trimming pared 3 bases from V and 2 bases from J, leaving 8 bases between. Germline-derived CDR1 and CDR2 are SNHLY and FYNNEI. The CDR3 region is CASSETVAYEQYF. CDR3 DNA sequence: TGTGCCAGCAGTGAGACAGTAGCCTACGAGCAGTACTTC. The entire variable domain, with the rest obtained from reference TRBV2 and TRBJ2-7, is as follows: EPEVTQTPSHQVTQMGQEVILRCVPISNHLYFYWYRQILGQKVEFLVSFYNNEISEKSEIFDDQFSVERPDGSNFTLKIRSTKLEDSAMYFCASSETVAYEQYFGPGTRLTVT.

V usage is TRBV6-6 and J usage is TRBJ2-7; D may be TRBD1 (6 bases). CDR1 is MNHNY, CDR2 SVGAGI, per germline (reference sequence). Trimming shortened V by 5 bases and J by 7 bases, and 15 bases separated the two germline ends. The CDR3 is 13 amino acids. The CDR3 here is CASSLGHAGEQYF. The CDR3 bases are TGTGCCAGCAGTCTGGGACACGCTGGAGAGCAGTACTTC.

The chain recombines TRBV4-3 with TRBJ2-3, with D perhaps matching TRBD1 or TRBD2 (5 bases each). The germline V and J ends were trimmed by 0 bases and 7 bases, with 11 bases remaining between them. CDR1 is LGHNA and CDR2 is YSLEER in the germline V gene. The CDR3 covers 14 residues. The CDR3 reads CASSQEGRQNTQYF. Written as DNA, the CDR3 is TGCGCCAGCAGCCAAGAGGGACGACAGAATACGCAGTATTTT.

This chain joins TRBV9 and TRBJ2-5, with D unclear. Trimming took 2 bases from V and 2 from J, leaving 16 bases between them. Germline V gene data show CDR1 as SGDLS and CDR2 as YYNGEE. CDR3 size: 16 residues. Here the CDR3 reads CASSVGTENPQETQYF. In DNA, the CDR3 is TGTGCCAGCAGCGTCGGTACAGAGAATCCTCAAGAGACCCAGTACTTC.

The V and J genes are TRBV4-1 and TRBJ2-7, with TRBD1 as a possible D gene (5 bases). CDR1 is MGHRA and CDR2 is YSYEKL in the germline V gene. The CDR3 extends over 16 amino acids. V shed 0 bases and J shed 6 bases, with 18 bases lying between them. This CDR3 reads CASSQDTKGAAGEQYF. The CDR3 DNA is TGCGCCAGCAGCCAAGATACCAAAGGGGCAGCAGGCGAGCAGTACTTC.

V and J are TRBV6-5 and TRBJ1-2; 7 bases match TRBD1. Losses at the gene ends were 7 bases for V and 7 bases for J; bases not matched to a gene: 9. Germline V gives CDR1 MNHEY, CDR2 SVGAGI. This CDR3 has 13 amino acids. The CDR3: CASIVEGAGGYTF. CDR3 bases: TGTGCCAGCATTGTGGAGGGGGCGGGTGGCTACACCTTC.

The gene calls are TRBV6-5 and TRBJ2-7; 7 bases are a match to TRBD1. This CDR3 is 13 amino acids long. Germline trimming cut 5 bases from V and 3 bases from J; bases unmatched to any gene: 4. The germline CDR1 and CDR2 sequences are MNHEY and SVGAGI. In DNA form, the CDR3 reads TGTGCCAGCAGTGGACAGGCAGTCTACGAGCAGTACTTC. It translates to CASSGQAVYEQYF.

The rearrangement joins TRBV5-1 to TRBJ2-3; 7 nucleotides line up with TRBD2. This CDR3 spans 17 amino acids. V was pared by 0 bases and J by 0 bases, with 7 bases of the junction left unmatched. The germline gives CDR1 SGHRS, CDR2 YFSETQ. CDR3 residues: CASSLDPSSGSTDTQYF. The DNA of the CDR3 is TGCGCCAGCAGCTTGGATCCGTCTAGCGGAAGCACAGATACGCAGTATTTT.

The table lists this clone with a few counts. This chain connects TRBV9 to TRBJ2-3, with D tentatively TRBD2 (6 bases). Germline values: CDR1 SGDLS, CDR2 YYNGEE. V was trimmed by 4 bases and J by 1 base, leaving 16 bases between them. The CDR3 totals 16 residues. This chain's CDR3 is CASSPLGGQGTDTQYF. As DNA, the CDR3 is TGTGCCAGCAGCCCTCTTGGAGGGCAGGGCACAGATACGCAGTATTTT.

This clone has more than one count but fewer than ten. This chain joins TRBV19 and TRBJ1-5, with D possibly being TRBD1 (5 bases). V was pared by 7 bases and J by 3 bases, with 16 bases between. The CDR3 totals 15 residues. In germline, CDR1 is LNHDA, CDR2 SQIVND (reference sequence). The CDR3 nucleotides read TGTGCCAGTAAAGAACAGGTCCTCTTCAATCAGCCCCAGCATTTT. Translated: CASKEQVLFNQPQHF.

The rearrangement links TRBV15 to TRBJ2-7, with D perhaps matching TRBD1 (6 bases). The CDR3 is made up of 13 amino acids. Trimming removed 3 bases at V and 4 bases at J, with 10 bases between. CDR1 and CDR2 (germline): LNHNV, YYDKDF (reference sequence). CDR3: CATSRDRLYEQYF. The CDR3 bases are TGTGCCACCAGCAGGGACAGACTATACGAGCAGTACTTC.

The V and J genes are TRBV5-1 and TRBJ1-2; the D gene is possibly TRBD1 (5 bases). The V end lost 0 bases, the J end lost 0 bases, and 12 bases lay between the germline ends. Germline CDR1 reads SGHRS; CDR2 reads YFSETQ. There are 16 residues in the CDR3. Here the CDR3 reads CASSLAGQATNYGYTF. For the CDR3, the DNA is TGCGCCAGCAGCTTGGCGGGGCAGGCAACTAACTATGGCTACACCTTC.

The CDR3 region is CASSSDRFNTEAFF. In nucleotides, the CDR3 is TGCGCCAGCAGCTCGGACCGATTTAACACTGAAGCTTTCTTT. V gene TRBV5-1 combines with J gene TRBJ1-1; D call uncertain. The CDR3 totals 14 residues. V was pared by 3 bases and J by 2 bases, with 11 bases between. Germline V gives CDR1 SGHRS, CDR2 YFSETQ.

The chain recombines TRBV5-1 with TRBJ2-3; 13 bases are a match to TRBD2. Germline V CDR1 and CDR2: SGHRS, YFSETQ. The V segment lost 4 bases and the J segment 1 base; nucleotides outside the gene matches: 0. There are 15 residues in the CDR3. The CDR3 nucleotides read TGCGCCAGCAGCACTAGCGGGGGGGGCACAGATACGCAGTATTTT. Translating gives CASSTSGGGTDTQYF.

This chain links TRBV19 with TRBJ2-7; no definite D call. CDR3 size: 15 residues. V gave up 2 bases and J gave up 3 bases, with 14 bases separating them. Germline values: CDR1 LNHDA, CDR2 SQIVND (reference sequence). Written as DNA, the CDR3 is TGTGCCAGTAGTATATCCCCACCAACCGGCTACGAGCAGTACTTC. This codes for CASSISPPTGYEQYF.

The gene calls are TRBV5-1 and TRBJ1-4; D uncertain. V shed 4 bases and J shed 5 bases, with 12 bases lying between them. This CDR3 is built from 14 residues. The germline V gene encodes CDR1 SGHRS and CDR2 YFSETQ. CDR3 sequence: CASSRAVGNEKLFF. The CDR3 nucleotides are TGCGCCAGCAGCCGGGCTGTAGGGAATGAAAAACTGTTTTTT.

CDR3 DNA sequence: TGTGCCAGTAGTAAGAGGGAGGCGGGACGGAGTCAGCCCCAGCATTTT. Translation gives CASSKREAGRSQPQHF. The chain links TRBV19 to TRBJ1-5, with TRBD1 as a possible D gene (5 bases). Germline V gene sequence: CDR1 LNHDA, CDR2 SQIVND (reference sequence). This CDR3 has 16 amino acids. V was clipped by 4 bases and J by 6 bases, with 19 bases between them.

V gene TRBV5-8 combines with J gene TRBJ2-1, with 11 bases matching TRBD2. Trimming at V came to 6 bases and at J to 6 bases, leaving 5 bases not matched to a gene. Germline V gene data show CDR1 as SGHTS and CDR2 as YDEGEE. CDR3 length: 14 amino acids. This CDR3 reads CASNLAGGFNEQFF. The CDR3 bases are TGTGCCAGCAACTTAGCGGGAGGGTTCAATGAGCAGTTCTTC.

This clone was counted once. The J gene is TRBJ1-1, the V gene TRBV19; 8 bases fit TRBD1. The germline gives CDR1 LNHDA, CDR2 SQIVND (reference sequence). V lost 6 bases and J lost 1; bases outside the gene matches: 4. This CDR3 is 14 amino acids long. CDR3 amino acids: CASRETGGNTEAFF. In DNA, the CDR3 is TGTGCCAGTAGGGAAACAGGGGGGAACACTGAAGCTTTCTTT.

This clone was picked up one time. This rearrangement joins TRBV19 to TRBJ2-3; TRBD1 or TRBD2 may be the D gene (5 bases each). The germline V gene encodes CDR1 LNHDA and CDR2 SQIVND (reference sequence). The CDR3 is 16 amino acids. V was trimmed by 2 bases and J by 0 bases, leaving 12 bases between them. The CDR3 here is CASSIRGRSSTDTQYF. CDR3 DNA: TGTGCCAGTAGTATAAGGGGACGGTCTAGCACAGATACGCAGTATTTT.

The chain uses TRBV5-1 and TRBJ1-2; TRBD1 matches 7 bases. The CDR3 loop spans 13 amino acids. Trimming at V came to 4 bases and at J to 7 bases, leaving 7 bases not matched to a gene. Germline CDR1 is SGHRS and CDR2 is YFSETQ. The CDR3 here is CASSLQGPGGYTF. DNA for the CDR3: TGCGCCAGCAGCCTACAGGGGCCCGGTGGCTACACCTTC.